These 10 T cell receptor beta chains were sequenced from one sample in a study of control samples from healthy donors and cancer patients. Clones were sequenced by immunoSEQ multiplex PCR, and TCRdb holds only the in-frame ones, with some missing. The sample shows about 110,000 clones, around 89% of them seen only once. What was sequenced was blood. The receptors stem from a woman between 50 and 59 years old in good health.

This clone has only one observation. This chain links TRBV5-1 with TRBJ1-1; D is ambiguous. Germline-derived CDR1 and CDR2 are SGHRS and YFSETQ. The length of the CDR3 is 13 residues. Between the trimmed V and J ends, which lost 5 bases and 6 bases, there was a span of 14 bases. This CDR3 is CASRTESFPEAFF. CDR3 nucleotides: TGCGCCAGCAGAACGGAGAGCTTCCCTGAAGCTTTCTTT.

The chain couples TRBV30 to TRBJ2-5; D gene ambiguous. V gave up 1 base and J gave up 1 base, with 13 bases separating them. CDR3 length: 15 residues. CDR1 and CDR2 from the germline V gene are GTSNPN and SVGIG (reference sequence). The CDR3 sequence is CAWSDFPDLQETQYF. In DNA, the CDR3 is TGTGCCTGGAGTGATTTCCCGGACCTCCAAGAGACCCAGTACTTC.

This clone was recorded a few times. This sequence joins TRBV11-2 and TRBJ2-1, with D possibly being TRBD1 (6 bases). The CDR3 has 13 amino acids. Germline CDR1 SGHAT, CDR2 FQNNGV. V was trimmed by 1 base and J by 6 bases, leaving 7 bases between them. The CDR3, as DNA: TGTGCCAGCAGCTTAGGGGGGCCCAATGAGCAGTTCTTC. Translation gives CASSLGGPNEQFF.

The chain joins TRBV4-1 to TRBJ2-7; 10 bases are shared with TRBD2. This CDR3 is 15 amino acids long. The germline V gene has CDR1 MGHRA and CDR2 YSYEKL. The junction had 4 bases not matched to a gene; V was cut back by 2 bases and J by 3 bases. In nucleotides, the CDR3 is TGCGCCAGCAGCCAAACAGCTAGCGGGAGCTACGAGCAGTACGTC. This codes for CASSQTASGSYEQYV.

The V and J genes are TRBV19 and TRBJ1-2; 7 bases agree with TRBD1. The CDR3 consists of 17 residues. Germline values: CDR1 LNHDA, CDR2 SQIVND (reference sequence). J gave up 2 bases and V 0 bases, and 9 bases lay outside the gene matches. The CDR3 DNA reads as TGTGCCAGTAGTATAGATTCAAGGGGGCTGACGAACTATGGCTACACCTTC. Translated, it gives CASSIDSRGLTNYGYTF. Complete variable domain (other parts from reference TRBV19 and TRBJ1-2): DGGITQSPKYLFRKEGQNVTLSCEQNLNHDAMYWYRQDPGQGLRLIYYSQIVNDFQKGDIAEGYSVSREKKESFPLTVTSAQKNPTAFYLCASSIDSRGLTNYGYTFGSGTRLTVV.

The chain carries TRBV24-1 and TRBJ1-2; tentative D call: TRBD1 (5 bases). V was clipped by 0 bases and J by 0 bases, with 19 bases between them. Germline V lookup: CDR1 KGHDR, CDR2 SFDVKD. The length of the CDR3 is 19 residues. The CDR3 nucleotides read TGTGCCACCAGTGATTTGGGGGTCCAGGGCGGCTCATCTAACTATGGCTACACCTTC. Translated, it gives CATSDLGVQGGSSNYGYTF.

The chain uses TRBV9 and TRBJ1-4; 7 bases line up with TRBD1. The CDR3 totals 14 residues. Trimming cost V 0 bases and J 6 bases; bases outside gene matches: 2. Germline CDR1 is SGDLS and CDR2 is YYNGEE. The CDR3: CASSVETGDEKLFF. The CDR3 region has the DNA TGTGCCAGCAGCGTAGAAACAGGGGATGAAAAACTGTTTTTT.

The chain carries TRBV19 and TRBJ1-2; possible D gene TRBD1, 6 bases. Germline V gene sequence: CDR1 LNHDA, CDR2 SQIVND (reference sequence). V gave up 6 bases and J gave up 2 bases, with 13 bases separating them. CDR3 length equals 14 residues. DNA for the CDR3: TGTGCCAGTAGCGATACGGGGACAAACTATGGCTACACCTTC. This codes for CASSDTGTNYGYTF. The full variable domain, completed using reference TRBV19 and TRBJ1-2, is DGGITQSPKYLFRKEGQNVTLSCEQNLNHDAMYWYRQDPGQGLRLIYYSQIVNDFQKGDIAEGYSVSREKKESFPLTVTSAQKNPTAFYLCASSDTGTNYGYTFGSGTRLTVV.

The CDR3 DNA reads TGCGCCAGCAGCTTTAGCCGGGACGGATACACTGAAGCTTTCTTT. It encodes CASSFSRDGYTEAFF. The chain is built from TRBV5-1 and TRBJ1-1, with a weak D call TRBD1 (5 bases). V lost 2 bases to trimming and J lost 3 bases, with 14 bases between them. The CDR3 is 15 amino acids. Germline assignment: CDR1 SGHRS and CDR2 YFSETQ. The full variable domain, its missing parts supplied by reference TRBV5-1 and TRBJ1-1, is KAGVTQTPRYLIKTRGQQVTLSCSPISGHRSVSWYQQTPGQGLQFLFEYFSETQRNKGNFPGRFSGRQFSNSRSEMNVSTLELGDSALYLCASSFSRDGYTEAFFGQGTRLTVV.

The chain is built from TRBV6-4 and TRBJ2-5; 8 bases fit TRBD2. The CDR3 consists of 15 residues. In germline, CDR1 is MRHNA, CDR2 SNTAGT. V gave up 4 bases and J gave up 6 bases; unmatched junction bases: 10. DNA of the CDR3: TGTGCCAGCAGTGTCTCCGCGGGGGGTGTGCAGACCCAGTACTTC. Its translation: CASSVSAGGVQTQYF.